These 21 T cell receptor beta chains originate from one sample sequenced in a study of blood T cell repertoires in COVID-19. The protocol was immunoSEQ multiplex PCR, while the TCRdb copy is restricted to in-frame clones and leaves out a portion. This repertoire shows some 170,000 clones, 85% to 90% found once; its top ten account for around 13%. Sequencing was carried out using peripheral blood. Receptors originate from a woman between 70 and 85 years old with COVID-19, enrolled during active disease.

The chain links TRBV7-2 to TRBJ2-7, with 9 bases aligning to TRBD1. Germline CDR1 and CDR2: SGHTA and FQGNSA. V lost 6 bases, J lost 3 bases, and 6 bases stayed unmatched. CDR3 size: 14 residues. The CDR3 protein is CASRQQGASYEQYF. DNA for the CDR3: TGTGCCAGCAGGCAACAGGGGGCCAGCTACGAGCAGTACTTC.

The chain employs TRBV30 and TRBJ2-6; D is possibly TRBD1 (6 bases). Trimming pared 2 bases from V and 0 bases from J, leaving 14 bases between. The CDR3 covers 17 residues. Germline CDR1 reads GTSNPN; CDR2 reads SVGIG (reference sequence). CDR3 in amino acids: CAWSLPTGLSGANVLTF. The CDR3, as DNA: TGTGCCTGGAGTCTCCCGACAGGTCTCTCTGGGGCCAACGTCCTGACTTTC. Supplemented by reference TRBV30 and TRBJ2-6, the full variable domain reads SQTIHQWPATLVQPVGSPLSLECTVEGTSNPNLYWYRQAAGRGLQLLFYSVGIGQISSEVPQNLSASRPQDRQFILSSKKLLLSDSGFYLCAWSLPTGLSGANVLTFGAGSRLTVL.

The CDR3 loop reads CASSLRLAGVYEQYF. DNA of the CDR3: TGTGCCAGCAGCCTCCGACTAGCGGGAGTTTACGAGCAGTACTTC. V usage is TRBV27 and J usage is TRBJ2-7; 12 nucleotides agree with TRBD2. This CDR3 spans 15 amino acids. Germline V lookup: CDR1 MNHEY, CDR2 SMNVEV (reference sequence). V shed 6 bases and J 4 bases; nucleotides not matched to a gene: 7.

This chain uses TRBV28 with TRBJ2-3; the D gene is possibly TRBD2 (6 bases). Germline V lookup: CDR1 MDHEN, CDR2 SYDVKM. This CDR3 contains 13 residues. Trimming pared 8 bases from V and 2 bases from J, leaving 11 bases between. CDR3 bases: TGTGCCAGCCGGGGGATAAACACAGATACGCAGTATTTT. Encoded protein: CASRGINTDTQYF.

This sequence joins TRBV9 and TRBJ2-1, with 8 bases that match TRBD2. Germline CDR1 SGDLS, CDR2 YYNGEE. The CDR3 has 17 residues. The V and J ends lost 3 bases and 9 bases, in that order; junction bases with no gene match: 17. CDR3 DNA sequence: TGTGCCAGCAGCGCCCTCCACCAGGCGGGAGGTAAGGGTGAGCAGTTCTTC. It translates to CASSALHQAGGKGEQFF.

This chain links TRBV28 with TRBJ2-7; perhaps TRBD1 as D (5 bases). This CDR3 region has 16 residues. Germline-derived CDR1 and CDR2 are MDHEN and SYDVKM. V was pared by 4 bases and J by 2 bases, with 18 bases between. For the CDR3, the DNA is TGTGCCAGCAGTTCCCCTCTCGACTTGACAGCCTACGAGCAGTACTTC. Amino acid sequence: CASSSPLDLTAYEQYF.

The chain combines TRBV6-5 with TRBJ2-7; 11 bases line up with TRBD2. The CDR3 extends over 15 amino acids. After removal of 7 bases from V and 3 bases from J, the junction contained 8 bases not matched to a gene. Germline V gene data show CDR1 as MNHEY and CDR2 as SVGAGI. The CDR3 sequence is CASTQGTSGNYEQYF. CDR3 DNA: TGTGCCAGCACTCAGGGGACTAGCGGAAACTACGAGCAGTACTTC.

The CDR3 protein is CASSSILRVAKNIQYF. CDR3 DNA sequence: TGTGCCAGCAGTTCCATCCTCAGGGTAGCCAAAAACATTCAGTACTTC. The chain carries TRBV6-8 and TRBJ2-4, with a possible D match to TRBD1 (5 bases). CDR3 size: 16 residues. Trimming took 4 bases from V and 0 from J, leaving 13 bases between them. CDR1 is MNHGY, CDR2 SAAAGT, per germline.

The chain combines TRBV5-5 with TRBJ1-4; 7 bases are shared with TRBD1. The trim removed 4 bases at V and 5 bases at J, leaving 5 bases unmatched. The germline V gene encodes CDR1 SGHKS and CDR2 YYEKEE (reference sequence). The CDR3 consists of 14 residues. The CDR3 protein is CASSLGTENEKLFF. CDR3 bases: TGTGCCAGCAGCCTAGGGACAGAGAATGAAAAACTGTTTTTT.

The chain couples TRBV10-1 to TRBJ1-6; a weak D match, TRBD1 (6 bases). Germline V gene sequence: CDR1 WNHNN, CDR2 SYGVQD (reference sequence). Trimming pared 3 bases from V and 6 bases from J, leaving 9 bases between. The CDR3 has 14 amino acids. CDR3 in amino acids: CASSEWGPNSPLHF. The CDR3 coding sequence is TGCGCCAGCAGTGAATGGGGGCCTAATTCACCCCTCCACTTT.

The rearrangement joins TRBV28 to TRBJ1-2; no definite D call. Germline CDR1 is MDHEN and CDR2 is SYDVKM. Trimming shortened V by 5 bases and J by 6 bases, and 16 bases separated the two germline ends. The CDR3 length is 14 residues. The CDR3 region has the DNA TGTGCCAGCAGTAGAGGGAACTGGGAAAATGGCTACACCTTC. It encodes CASSRGNWENGYTF.

The rearrangement uses TRBV3-1 (or the pseudogene TRBV3-2) and TRBJ2-7, with D possibly TRBD1 on 6 matching bases. Germline CDR1 and CDR2: LGHDT and YNNKEL (reference sequence). CDR3 length equals 13 residues. Trimming stripped 4 bases from V and 2 bases from J, with 9 bases between. The CDR3 region has the DNA TGTGCCAGCAGCCGGGACATCACCTACGAGCAGTACTTC. Translated, it gives CASSRDITYEQYF.

This rearrangement joins TRBV30 to TRBJ2-7; unclear D gene. Trimming stripped 1 base from V and 10 bases from J, with 14 bases between. From germline, CDR1 is GTSNPN and CDR2 SVGIG (reference sequence). The CDR3 loop spans 12 amino acids. The CDR3 DNA sequence: TGTGCCTGGAGTGCTGGGCCCCCGGCACAGTACTTC. Its translation is CAWSAGPPAQYF.

The chain couples TRBV6-6 to TRBJ2-1; D is possibly TRBD2 (6 bases). The CDR3 is 14 residues long. Germline CDR1 is MNHNY and CDR2 is SVGAGI (reference sequence). V lost 2 bases, J lost 5 bases, and 10 bases lay in between. The CDR3 nucleotides read TGTGCCAGCAGTTACCCCGGGAGCAACAATGAGCAGTTCTTC. Its translation: CASSYPGSNNEQFF.

The rearrangement uses TRBV4-1 and TRBJ2-3, with TRBD1 identical over 12 bases. This CDR3 has 16 residues. Trimming removed 3 bases from V and 6 bases from J; junction bases left unmatched: 7. In germline, CDR1 is MGHRA, CDR2 YSYEKL. The CDR3 sequence: CASSQLGQGAPDTQYF. CDR3 DNA sequence: TGCGCCAGCAGCCAGTTGGGACAGGGGGCGCCGGATACGCAGTATTTT.

There are a few counts of this clone. The genes are TRBV11-2 and TRBJ1-1; 10 bases align to TRBD1. This CDR3 has 16 residues. Looked up from germline, CDR1 is SGHAT and CDR2 is FQNNGV. V dropped 4 bases and J dropped 1; count of bases not matched to a gene: 6. CDR3 sequence (DNA): TGTGCCAGCAGCTCCTGGACAGGGGGAACGAACACTGAAGCTTTCTTT. Its translation is CASSSWTGGTNTEAFF.

The genes are TRBV2 and TRBJ1-1, with a tentative D call TRBD1 (6 bases). The V end lost 4 bases, the J end lost 0 bases, and 15 bases lay between the germline ends. Looked up from germline, CDR1 is SNHLY and CDR2 is FYNNEI. CDR3 length equals 16 residues. This chain's CDR3 is CASSVDRGRMNTEAFF. CDR3 DNA sequence: TGTGCCAGCAGTGTGGATAGGGGGAGAATGAACACTGAAGCTTTCTTT.

The chain recombines TRBV19 with TRBJ1-5; 8 bases agree with TRBD1. CDR1 LNHDA and CDR2 SQIVND come from the germline V gene (reference sequence). The CDR3 length is 14 residues. Trimming took 4 bases from V and 7 from J; bases not matched to a gene: 6. In nucleotides, the CDR3 is TGTGCCAGTAGTAGAGGACAGGGAGGCCAGCCCCAGCATTTT. Translation: CASSRGQGGQPQHF.

The V call is TRBV19, the J call TRBJ1-2, with 7 bases fitting TRBD1. V shed 6 bases, J shed 8 bases, and the junction held 9 bases outside the gene matches. The length of the CDR3 is 13 residues. The germline V gene has CDR1 LNHDA and CDR2 SQIVND (reference sequence). The CDR3 bases are TGTGCCAGTAGCCTGACAGGGAGGATCGGCTACACCTTC. Protein sequence: CASSLTGRIGYTF.

The genes are TRBV29-1 and TRBJ2-7, with 10 bases fitting TRBD1. The CDR3 sequence is 13 residues long. With 2 bases clipped from V and 6 bases from J, the junction kept 4 bases outside the gene matches. The germline gives CDR1 SQVTM, CDR2 ANQGSEA. CDR3 sequence reads: CSVERDRGGEQYF. In DNA, the CDR3 is TGCAGCGTTGAACGGGACAGGGGTGGCGAGCAGTACTTC.

The J gene is TRBJ1-5, the V gene TRBV28; D gene uncertain. Germline lookup yields CDR1 MDHEN and CDR2 SYDVKM. The length of the CDR3 is 16 residues. V lost 2 bases and J 0 bases, leaving 11 bases between the germline ends. CDR3 nucleotides: TGTGCCAGCAGTTTAGGCACGGAGGTTAGCAATCAGCCCCAGCATTTT. Its translation is CASSLGTEVSNQPQHF. Drawing the rest from reference TRBV28 and TRBJ1-5, the complete variable domain is DVKVTQSSRYLVKRTGEKVFLECVQDMDHENMFWYRQDPGLGLRLIYFSYDVKMKEKGDIPEGYSVSREKKERFSLILESASTNQTSMYLCASSLGTEVSNQPQHFGDGTRLSIL.